This T cell receptor beta chain derives from a study of control samples from healthy donors and cancer patients. Per the germline V gene, CDR1 is MNHEY and CDR2 is SVGAGI. V was trimmed by 6 bases and J by 11 bases, leaving 19 bases between them. This CDR3 is built from 14 residues. Details on this clone: Other DNA variants within this sample encode the same CDR3.

Method: immunoSEQ multiplex PCR; TCRdb's copy keeps in-frame clones and lacks some. The sample yields around 130,000 clones, approximately 90% seen once. The specimen sequenced was blood. The chain combines TRBV6-5 with TRBJ2-2; D is undetermined. The clonotype comes from a man aged 18 to 30 in good health. The CDR3 coding sequence is TGTGCCAGCAGCCTGACCCCCTCCGTAGGAGAGCTGTTTTTT. It codes for CASSLTPSVGELFF.